Shown below are 19 T cell receptor beta chains from a single sample sequenced in a study of regulatory T cells in long-lasting Graves disease. Assembly of TCR beta libraries relied on iRepertoire HTBI primers together with Arm-PCR of CDR3 regions. Each CDR3 protein gets one entry after TCRdb re-called the multiplex PCR reads with MiXCR. Of about 220,000 distinct CDR3 sequences listed, roughly a fifth are singletons. Time point defined: newly diagnosed GD, antithyroid drugs for less than 3 months. There was RNA extracted from PBMCs, and the TCR library was made from it. These data were also filed under a second study, of T cells in Graves' hyperthyroidism and ophthalmopathy.

Sample: peripheral blood mononuclear cells (PBMCs), taken at new diagnosis, from a patient treated with antithyroid drugs. All receptors derive from a woman under 40 with Graves disease.

This clonotype was observed at least ten times. This chain joins TRBV19 and TRBJ2-2; TRBD2 agrees at 7 bases. The CDR3 is 17 amino acids. With 4 bases clipped from V and 0 bases from J, the junction kept 8 bases outside the gene matches. Germline V gene data show CDR1 as LNHDA and CDR2 as SQIVND (reference sequence). DNA for the CDR3: TGTGCCAGTAGTACTTCGGGGGGAGGGGCGAACACCGGGGAGCTGTTTTTT. This translates into CASSTSGGGANTGELFF.

This clonotype occurred many times. The chain has TRBV5-8 and TRBJ1-5; TRBD1 matches 9 bases. The CDR3 totals 17 residues. Germline V CDR1 and CDR2: SGHTS, YDEGEE. V lost 0 bases and J lost 3; bases outside the gene matches: 7. CDR3 in DNA: TGTGCCAGCAGCTTGGAGGGGACAGGGCGGAACAATCAGCCCCAGCATTTT. Protein sequence: CASSLEGTGRNNQPQHF.

This clonotype was observed at least ten times. V gene TRBV30 combines with J gene TRBJ2-2, with TRBD2 matching over 12 bases. The CDR3 contains 15 residues. CDR1 is GTSNPN, CDR2 SVGIG, per germline (reference sequence). Unmatched junction bases numbered 6, after V lost 4 bases and J lost 6 bases. For the CDR3, the DNA is TGTGCCTGGAACACGGGACTAGCGGGTGCCGGGGAGCTGTTTTTT. Residues: CAWNTGLAGAGELFF.

This clonotype was seen many times. V usage is TRBV2 and J usage is TRBJ2-5; D is unclear. The CDR3 is made up of 16 amino acids. Germline V gene sequence: CDR1 SNHLY, CDR2 FYNNEI. Trimming left V 1 base short and J 5 bases short, with 17 bases between. The CDR3 region has the DNA TGTGCCAGCAGTGAAGTGGCGGCTTCAGGCCCCGAGACCCAGTACTTC. This codes for CASSEVAASGPETQYF.

This clonotype appeared many times. The chain recombines TRBV5-1 with TRBJ2-1; the match to TRBD1 covers 7 bases. With V trimmed by 3 bases and J by 10 bases, 4 bases remained unmatched. This CDR3 is built from 12 residues. Looked up from germline, CDR1 is SGHRS and CDR2 is YFSETQ. This chain's CDR3 is CASSSGTVEQFF. DNA for the CDR3: TGCGCCAGCAGCTCGGGGACAGTCGAGCAGTTCTTC.

The gene calls are TRBV7-6 and TRBJ1-3; no reliable D call. Germline CDR1 reads SGHVS; CDR2 reads FNYEAQ. Trimming took off 3 bases at V and 8 bases at J, with 11 bases between the two ends. The CDR3 length is 13 residues. The CDR3 region has the DNA TGTGCCAGCAGCTTTCGGCCCGGGGACACCATATATTTT. It is translated as CASSFRPGDTIYF.

This clonotype occurred many times. The rearrangement links TRBV12-3 or TRBV12-4 to TRBJ1-5; D not resolved. The CDR3 contains 14 residues. V lost 5 bases and J 6 bases, leaving 14 bases between the germline ends. The CDR3 spells CASSLGQAVQPQHF. In DNA, the CDR3 is TGTGCCAGCAGTCTAGGGCAGGCTGTTCAGCCCCAGCATTTT.

This clonotype was found many times. The chain is built from TRBV5-5 and TRBJ1-1; possibly TRBD1 for D (5 bases). The germline gives CDR1 SGHKS, CDR2 YYEKEE (reference sequence). The CDR3 is 14 amino acids. V gave up 4 bases and J gave up 4 bases, with 14 bases separating them. The CDR3 nucleotides are TGTGCCAGCAGCCGCAGGGTTGATAGCACTGAAGCTTTCTTT. Its translation is CASSRRVDSTEAFF. Filled out from reference TRBV5-5 and TRBJ1-1, the complete variable domain reads DAGVTQSPTHLIKTRGQQVTLRCSPISGHKSVSWYQQVLGQGPQFIFQYYEKEERGRGNFPDRFSARQFPNYSSELNVNALLLGDSALYLCASSRRVDSTEAFFGQGTRLTVV.

This clonotype was detected many times. J is TRBJ2-7 and V is TRBV6-1, with 7 positions matching TRBD2. The CDR3 extends over 14 amino acids. V shed 5 bases and J 2 bases; nucleotides not matched to a gene: 6. The germline V gene has CDR1 MNHNS and CDR2 SASEGT. The CDR3 sequence is CASSPGGSPYEQYF. Here the CDR3 DNA reads TGTGCCAGCAGTCCCGGCGGGAGTCCCTACGAGCAGTACTTC.

This clonotype was counted ten times or more. This chain connects TRBV27 to TRBJ2-5; no reliable D call. Germline lookup yields CDR1 MNHEY and CDR2 SMNVEV (reference sequence). Between the trimmed V and J ends, which lost 0 bases and 2 bases, there was a span of 4 bases. The CDR3 length is 13 residues. The CDR3 loop reads CASSLSVQETQYF. The CDR3 DNA sequence: TGTGCCAGCAGTTTATCGGTGCAAGAGACCCAGTACTTC.

This clonotype was observed at least ten times. J is TRBJ1-4 and V is TRBV12-3 or TRBV12-4, with D perhaps matching TRBD1 (5 bases). This CDR3 has 17 residues. V lost 8 bases and J 1 base, leaving 20 bases between the germline ends. The DNA for the CDR3 is TGTGCCAGCTCAAAGTTTGGGGCTTCCGAAACTAATGAAAAACTGTTTTTT. This translates into CASSKFGASETNEKLFF.

The V call is TRBV28, the J call TRBJ1-3; 11 bases align to TRBD1. Germline loops: CDR1 MDHEN, CDR2 SYDVKM. The CDR3 sequence is 18 residues long. V trimming: 2 bases; J trimming: 4 bases; junction bases outside the gene matches: 10. CDR3 in amino acids: CASSLGGTGGFSGNTIYF. The CDR3 DNA sequence: TGTGCCAGCAGTTTAGGGGGGACAGGGGGATTTTCAGGAAACACCATATATTTT. The complete variable domain, with remaining parts taken from reference TRBV28 and TRBJ1-3, reads DVKVTQSSRYLVKRTGEKVFLECVQDMDHENMFWYRQDPGLGLRLIYFSYDVKMKEKGDIPEGYSVSREKKERFSLILESASTNQTSMYLCASSLGGTGGFSGNTIYFGEGSWLTVV.

This chain connects TRBV28 to TRBJ1-2; weak D call: TRBD1 (5 bases). The germline V gene encodes CDR1 MDHEN and CDR2 SYDVKM. With 3 bases removed from V and 7 bases from J, the gap between germline ends came to 18 bases. The CDR3 has 15 amino acids. The CDR3 is CASSLVGGRATGYTF. The CDR3 region has the DNA TGTGCCAGCAGTTTGGTGGGGGGACGAGCTACTGGCTACACCTTC.

In this sample, this clonotype turned up many times. The genes are TRBV6-2 or TRBV6-3 and TRBJ1-5; D is ambiguous. Germline CDR1 MNHEY, CDR2 SVGEGT. Deletions cut 2 bases from V and 0 bases from J, with 17 bases between. The CDR3 covers 18 residues. The CDR3 sequence is CASSYPSDGRGSNQPQHF. The CDR3 DNA sequence: TGTGCCAGCAGTTACCCCTCGGACGGGAGAGGTAGCAATCAGCCCCAGCATTTT.

This clonotype occurred many times. The rearrangement uses TRBV20-1 and TRBJ2-7; 9 bases line up with TRBD1. The V gene's germline CDR1 is DFQATT and CDR2 SNEGSKA (reference sequence). The CDR3 loop spans 15 amino acids. Trimming at V came to 3 bases and at J to 2 bases, leaving 8 bases not matched to a gene. The DNA of the CDR3 is TGCAGTGCTAGTCCCGGACAGGGGAGGACCTACGAGCAGTACTTC. Translating gives CSASPGQGRTYEQYF.

This clonotype was seen ten or more times. CDR3 nucleotide sequence: TGTGCCAGCAAGAGTAACGGGAACACCGGGGAGCTGTTTTTT. Its protein is CASKSNGNTGELFF. The rearrangement joins TRBV2 to TRBJ2-2; no definite D call. V was clipped by 7 bases and J by 1 base, with 10 bases between them. The CDR3 spans 14 residues. The V gene's germline CDR1 is SNHLY and CDR2 FYNNEI.

The table lists this clonotype with a few counts. The CDR3 nucleotides are TGTGCCATCACCGAGACAGGGAGGGGTGGCTACACCTTC. Its translation is CAITETGRGGYTF. This rearrangement joins TRBV10-3 to TRBJ1-2; 7 positions match TRBD1. CDR3 length: 13 amino acids. With V trimmed by 7 bases and J by 7 bases, 9 bases remained unmatched. Germline V gene sequence: CDR1 ENHRY, CDR2 SYGVKD.

In this sample, this clonotype turned up a few times. The chain employs TRBV10-3 and TRBJ2-2; tentatively, D is TRBD2 (6 bases). Germline V lookup: CDR1 ENHRY, CDR2 SYGVKD. The CDR3 extends over 12 amino acids. V was shortened by 10 bases and J by 3 bases, with 9 bases between the two germline ends. The CDR3: CATGTDTGELFF. The CDR3 DNA reads as TGTGCCACCGGGACTGACACCGGGGAGCTGTTTTTT.

There are many counts of this clonotype. V is TRBV27 and J is TRBJ2-3, with a weak D call TRBD2 (6 bases). CDR1 and CDR2 from the germline V gene are MNHEY and SMNVEV (reference sequence). The V end lost 4 bases, the J end lost 6 bases, and 11 bases lay between the germline ends. This CDR3 has 13 residues. The CDR3 protein is CASSYGGPDTQYF. Written as DNA, the CDR3 is TGTGCCAGCAGTTACGGGGGACCGGATACGCAGTATTTT.